One sample yielded the 3 T cell receptor beta chains listed below, sequenced in a study of cytomegalovirus exposure and HLA in healthy donors. The primer mix had 60 Vbeta and 13 Jbeta primers. Clones were read by immunoSEQ multiplex PCR, and TCRdb kept only the in-frame ones, dropping some. Among 150,000 to 200,000 clones listed, approximately 78% were seen once. Input material: PBMCs. These receptor sequences come from a woman between 25 and 40 years old in good health and CMV-seropositive.

This chain uses TRBV30 with TRBJ1-1, with D tentatively TRBD1 (5 bases). CDR3 length: 13 residues. Trimming took 0 bases from V and 4 from J, leaving 9 bases between them. From germline, CDR1 is GTSNPN and CDR2 SVGIG (reference sequence). CDR3: CAWSVRQLTEAFF. CDR3 sequence (DNA): TGTGCCTGGAGTGTACGACAGCTCACTGAAGCTTTCTTT.

The chain carries TRBV6-6 and TRBJ2-3; tentative D call: TRBD2 (7 bases). Trimming pared 6 bases from V and 6 bases from J, leaving 16 bases between. Germline CDR1 reads MNHNY; CDR2 reads SVGAGI (reference sequence). The CDR3 spans 14 residues. CDR3 DNA sequence: TGTGCCAGCAGCCAGGGGACTATTGCTGATACGCAGTATTTT. It encodes CASSQGTIADTQYF.

The chain recombines TRBV18 with TRBJ2-5; no clear D gene. Trimming shortened V by 2 bases and J by 5 bases, and 9 bases separated the two germline ends. Germline CDR1 reads KGHSH; CDR2 reads LQKENI. The CDR3 spans 13 residues. The CDR3 loop reads CASSPALQETQYF. The DNA of the CDR3 is TGTGCCAGCTCACCAGCCCTTCAGGAGACCCAGTACTTC.